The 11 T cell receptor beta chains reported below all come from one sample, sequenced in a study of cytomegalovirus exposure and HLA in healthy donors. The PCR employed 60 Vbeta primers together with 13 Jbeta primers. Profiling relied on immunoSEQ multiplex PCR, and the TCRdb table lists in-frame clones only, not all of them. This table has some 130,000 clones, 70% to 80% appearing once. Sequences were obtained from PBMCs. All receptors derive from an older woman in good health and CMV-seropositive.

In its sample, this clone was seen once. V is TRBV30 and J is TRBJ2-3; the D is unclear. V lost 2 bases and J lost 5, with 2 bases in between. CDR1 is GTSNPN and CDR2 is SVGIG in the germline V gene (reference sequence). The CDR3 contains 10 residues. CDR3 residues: CAWSQDTQYF. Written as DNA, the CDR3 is TGTGCCTGGAGTCAAGATACGCAGTATTTT.

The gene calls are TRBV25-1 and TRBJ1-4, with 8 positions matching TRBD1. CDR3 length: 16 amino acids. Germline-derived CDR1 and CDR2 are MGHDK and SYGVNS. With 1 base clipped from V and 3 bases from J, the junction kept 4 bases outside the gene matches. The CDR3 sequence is CASSEFSRGPNEKLFF. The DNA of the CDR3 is TGTGCCAGCAGTGAATTCTCCAGGGGGCCTAATGAAAAACTGTTTTTT.

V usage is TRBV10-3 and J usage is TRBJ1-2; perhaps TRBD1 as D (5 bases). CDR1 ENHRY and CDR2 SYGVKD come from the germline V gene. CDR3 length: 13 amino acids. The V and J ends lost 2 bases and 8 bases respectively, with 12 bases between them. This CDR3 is CAISEGEGSGYTF. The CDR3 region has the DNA TGTGCCATCAGTGAGGGGGAGGGGAGCGGCTACACCTTC.

For the CDR3, the DNA is TGCAGCGTTTTAGGGGGGGAGAAGAGGACTTTCTTT. This encodes CSVLGGEKRTFF. The chain employs TRBV29-1 and TRBJ1-1; D may be TRBD1 (6 bases). The germline V gene has CDR1 SQVTM and CDR2 ANQGSEA. This CDR3 comprises 12 residues. Between the trimmed V and J ends, which lost 5 bases and 12 bases, there was a span of 19 bases.

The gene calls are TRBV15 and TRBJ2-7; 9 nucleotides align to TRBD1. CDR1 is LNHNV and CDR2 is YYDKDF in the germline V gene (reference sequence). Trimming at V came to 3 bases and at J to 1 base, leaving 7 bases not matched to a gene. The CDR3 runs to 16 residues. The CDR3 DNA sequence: TGTGCCACCAGCAGTACCGGGACAGGGAGTTCCTACGAGCAGTACTTC. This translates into CATSSTGTGSSYEQYF.

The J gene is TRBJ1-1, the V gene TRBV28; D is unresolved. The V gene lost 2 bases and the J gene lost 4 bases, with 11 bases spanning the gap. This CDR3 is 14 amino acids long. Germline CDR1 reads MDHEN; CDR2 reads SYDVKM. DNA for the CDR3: TGTGCCAGCAGTTTAGAGGGAGGAGGCACTGAAGCTTTCTTT. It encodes CASSLEGGGTEAFF.

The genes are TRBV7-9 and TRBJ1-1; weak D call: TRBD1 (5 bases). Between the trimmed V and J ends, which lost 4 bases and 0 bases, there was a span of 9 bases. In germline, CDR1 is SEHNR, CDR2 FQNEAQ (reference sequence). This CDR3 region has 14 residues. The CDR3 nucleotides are TGTGCCAGCAGCTCTCGACAGATGAACACTGAAGCTTTCTTT. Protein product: CASSSRQMNTEAFF.

CDR3 protein: CASSQEGRMGRYEQYF. The CDR3 coding sequence is TGTGCCAGCAGCCAAGAGGGCAGGATGGGGCGCTACGAGCAGTACTTC. This chain links TRBV4-2 with TRBJ2-7; possibly TRBD1 for D (5 bases). Trimming cost V 0 bases and J 3 bases, with 15 bases left between them. The CDR3 is 16 residues long. Per the germline V gene, CDR1 is LGHNA and CDR2 is YNFKEQ.

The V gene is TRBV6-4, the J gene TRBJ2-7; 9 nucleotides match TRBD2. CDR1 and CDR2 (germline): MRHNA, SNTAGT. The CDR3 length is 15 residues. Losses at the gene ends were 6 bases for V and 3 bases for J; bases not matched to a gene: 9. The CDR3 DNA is TGTGCCAGCAGCCGCCGGACTAGCGCAAACTACGAGCAGTACTTC. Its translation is CASSRRTSANYEQYF.

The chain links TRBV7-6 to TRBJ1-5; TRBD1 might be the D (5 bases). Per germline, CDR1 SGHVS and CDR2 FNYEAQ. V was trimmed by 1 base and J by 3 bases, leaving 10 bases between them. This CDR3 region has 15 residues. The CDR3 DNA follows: TGTGCCAGCAGCTTAGTTGACAGTACCAATCAGCCCCAGCATTTT. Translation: CASSLVDSTNQPQHF.

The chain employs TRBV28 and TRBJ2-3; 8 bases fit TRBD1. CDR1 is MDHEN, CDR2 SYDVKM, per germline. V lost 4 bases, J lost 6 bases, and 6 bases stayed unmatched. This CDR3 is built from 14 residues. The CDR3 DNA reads TGTGCCAGCAGTTGGACAGGGTTTTTTGATACGCAGTATTTT. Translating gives CASSWTGFFDTQYF.